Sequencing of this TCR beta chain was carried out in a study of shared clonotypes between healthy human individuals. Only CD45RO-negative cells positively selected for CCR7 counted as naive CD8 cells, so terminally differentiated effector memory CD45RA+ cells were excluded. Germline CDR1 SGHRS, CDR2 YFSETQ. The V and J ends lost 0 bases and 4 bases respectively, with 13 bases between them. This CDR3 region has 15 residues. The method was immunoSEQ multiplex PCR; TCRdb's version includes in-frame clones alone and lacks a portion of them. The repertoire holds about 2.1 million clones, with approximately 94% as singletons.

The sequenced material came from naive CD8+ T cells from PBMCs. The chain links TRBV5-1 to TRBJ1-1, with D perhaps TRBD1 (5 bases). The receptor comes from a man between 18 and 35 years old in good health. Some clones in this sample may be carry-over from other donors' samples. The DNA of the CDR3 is TGCGCCAGCAGCTTGGAGGTCAGGGCCGGCACTGAAGCTTTCTTT. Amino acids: CASSLEVRAGTEAFF.